This entry features one TCR beta chain sequence. Its antigen is currently not known. Base qualities are missing; no much larger clone stands one base away. The entry originates in a study of cytomegalovirus exposure and HLA in healthy donors (dated by TCRdb to 2016 to 2017). Describing the broader study: In an earlier analysis of fewer than 750 of the donors, 276 Gb of sequence data and 95 million to 130 million unique TCR beta sequences from some 170 million T cells were reported. Class I and class II HLA loci were covered by the typing at four-digit resolution. Of the approximately 400 genotyped donors, 65% to 90% were placed in the genetic ancestry cluster associated with self-reported Caucasian donors. In an earlier analysis of several hundred of the donors, high-throughput TCR beta sequencing was used to judge whether each TCR beta V gene segment behaved as functional or pseudogenic. Four to six DR-DQ haplotypes were handled as single units for association and clustering, since linkage in the cohort was strong. A later analysis re-analyzed previously published TCR beta repertoires from about 730 donors and added high-resolution HLA genotyping to study TCR occurrence patterns. The number of donors typed differed by locus, with about 629-630 for A, B, C, DRB1 and DQB1, approximately 500 for DQA1, 606 for DPA1, and some 440 for DPB1. Every repertoire in the discovery cohort had been generated on one and the same sequencing platform. To predict cytomegalovirus infection status, the study brought together high-throughput TCR immunosequencing, statistical association of individual TCRs with disease status, and machine learning. Rather than using new phenotypic data, the later analysis identified candidate immune exposures from TCR beta sequences and from how often those sequences occurred across donors. Using immunosequencing, the study profiled T cell repertoires from about 620 subjects and related those repertoires to cytomegalovirus serostatus. Across around 400 genotyped donors of the cohort, an average of roughly 200,000 unique TCR beta nucleotide sequences per donor were sequenced, and 15% to 20% of those sequences were non-productive. Alongside the repertoire data, information on donor age, sex, ethnicity and CMV serostatus was compiled. A later genetic analysis took genome-wide SNP genotypes for about three fifths of the 666 donors and used that subset as a discovery cohort. The aim of the study was to test whether cataloging public T cell receptors could identify signatures of past pathogen exposure. An early release that covered around 590 HLA-typed donors contained about 290 gigabases of sequencing data and roughly 84 million unique TCR sequences. Along with the roughly 670-subject first cohort, a separate validation cohort of over 90 different subjects was used.

The full study reports these points: While some public TCRs were present in many individuals, most TCR sequences turned up only very rarely across donors. Assigning TCR associations to individual alleles was difficult when HLA alleles, especially DR and DQ, strongly co-occurred. Because the 87-base-pair reads could not distinguish some IMGT-functional V segments, including TRBV6-2 and TRBV6-3, those segments were excluded. A later analysis found that TCR association rates varied across HLA loci, with DRB1 alleles showing the most associated TCRs and HLA-C alleles the fewest. Correlated functional status among segregating V segments might be attributable to linkage disequilibrium, but an unknown experimental factor could not be ruled out. In a later analysis, some 18,000 TCR beta sequences were associated with specific HLA alleles at a false discovery rate of 0.05. Broadly in line with IMGT annotations, most TCR beta V segments showed up in productive rearrangements about 90% or about 30% of the time in an earlier analysis of approximately 600 of the donors. A further reported finding was that TCR beta sequences accurately predicted the HLA-A and HLA-B alleles for most subjects in the first cohort. Most CMV-associated TCR beta chains appeared to be HLA-restricted in a later analysis, and the HLA associations seemed to be driven largely by CMV exposure. Because counts were too low, 15 to 20 rarely observed V segments, including chromosome 9 orphons, were excluded from the earlier analysis of under 650 of the donors. The authors suggested that the approach could potentially be extended to other disease states and immunological phenotypes. The classifier was reported to diagnose cytomegalovirus status with high specificity and sensitivity in both the original and validation cohorts. Only TCR beta chains were sequenced in this cohort, and the absence of alpha or paired-chain data limited detectable features. A later genetic analysis reported fewer N-insertions in productive TCRs among donors in an Asian-associated ancestry cluster than the roughly 700-donor mean. A group of highly shared sequence variants was considered likely to be a technical artifact of the sequencing pipeline. According to a later analysis, parvovirus B19, influenza, CMV and Epstein-Barr virus appeared linked to several top co-occurrence clusters. In the study, some 160 TCR beta chains were listed as associated with cytomegalovirus. For the cohort, immune exposure information was limited to CMV serostatus. Sequencing depth was assumed to be roughly uniform across donors in the presence/absence analyses, though that assumption may not hold. A later genetic analysis associated a missense DCLRE1C variant with V-gene and J-gene trimming of TCR beta chains, and an independent cohort replicated the association. Because some donors lacked HLA typing at each locus, the association tests relied only on the typed subset. Three of the identified cytomegalovirus-associated TCR beta chains were confirmed in vitro to be specific for cytomegalovirus antigens. A later analysis found that HLA-associated TCR beta chains were more clonally expanded and had lower generation probabilities than equally common non-associated chains.

CDR1 and CDR2, per the germline V gene, are ENHRY and SYGVKD. V and J are trimmed by 2 bases and 0 bases, and the gene matches miss 8 bases of the junction. Including cysteine and phenylalanine, the CDR3 has 18 amino acids. Only the CDR3 region is kept as DNA, spanning 54 bases read in frame from base 1. Library generation was performed with the immunoSEQ multiplex PCR assay. The multiplex PCR relied on a mix of 60 forward primers for TCR Vbeta segments and 13 reverse primers for TCR Jbeta segments. A multiplex PCR assay on genomic DNA amplified the CDR3 region of rearranged TCR beta genes. The amplified TCR beta libraries were sequenced on the Illumina HiSeq System as 87-base-pair reads. On the study's bioinformatics: A later analysis tallied 75 million to 95 million unique TCR beta chains across the 700 or so repertoires, and about 10 million of those chains were shared by two or more donors. Raw reads were error-corrected and collapsed into unique sequences by a nearest-neighbor algorithm in which closely related sequences were merged to remove PCR and sequencing errors. To assign V, D and J gene segments, CDR3 sequences were aligned to IMGT reference sequences. For a sequence to be retained, a match of at least six nucleotides was required to both a V gene segment and a J gene segment. A rearrangement counted as productive if the CDR3 had no stop codons and remained in frame with V and J, and every other rearrangement counted as non-productive. CDR3 was defined according to IMGT convention as the region running from the second conserved V-encoded cysteine to the conserved J-encoded phenylalanine. The earlier analysis of 587 of the donors excluded sequences that lacked an unambiguous match to a single V gene segment. In an earlier analysis of some 590 of the donors, a V segment was called functional when productive rearrangements were above 56.7%, and segregating when the standard deviation between donors exceeded 5%. A statistical classification framework was built to diagnose cytomegalovirus status from the catalog of TCR beta chain sequences. In a later analysis, V and J genes were assigned by comparing TCR nucleotide sequences against IMGT/GENE-DB human TR gene sequences. The TCRdist pipeline was used in a later analysis to assign CDR3 sequences and most-parsimonious VDJ recombination scenarios. In a later analysis, each TCR beta chain was defined by its CDR3 amino acid sequence together with its V-gene family, and reads without a unique V-gene family were excluded. A later analysis removed 592 highly shared, low-generation-probability nucleotide sequences to deal with suspected cross-contamination and a sequencing artifact. A later analysis calculated a clonal expansion index for each public chain from normalized within-repertoire ranks of inferred template counts. In a later analysis, generation probabilities were computed with a VDJ recombination model fitted to out-of-frame rearrangements, and the resulting probabilities were checked against IGoR. Hypergeometric tests were used in a later analysis to score TCR-TCR, TCR-HLA and TCR-CMV co-occurrence, with a repertoire-size bias correction applied to the TCR pairs. A later analysis estimated false discovery rates by permuting HLA or CMV assignments 20 times. In a later analysis, co-occurring TCRs were grouped using DBSCAN, and TCRdist sequence similarity was added for clustering within HLA-allele-positive subsets. For co-occurrence clustering, repertoires with fewer than 30,000 or more than 120,000 public chains were excluded, along with four to six repertoires with anomalous nucleotide sharing. TCRdb stores this immuneACCESS table with in-frame sequences only. Part of the clones is absent; in the studies checked, under half of the shortfall reflects unresolved V genes, and no reason is known for the rest. That table supplies the V and J calls and clone size; D and trimming were determined from the DNA. The sample yields around 170,000 clones; around 80% were counted once. Of the sample, 1% is held by the ten largest clones.

The cohort consisted of 600 to 750 healthy bone marrow donors. At the time of sampling, all cohort members were nominally healthy, though unrecorded immune exposures were likely present. The donor tested CMV seropositive, placing the donor among the approximately 290 seropositive members of the cohort. Each donor provided a peripheral blood sample, and peripheral blood mononuclear cells were used for TCR beta sequencing. Genomic DNA was extracted from the blood cell samples with the Qiagen DNeasy Blood Extraction Kit. The sequence derives from a woman aged 45 to 65 in good health and CMV-seropositive. Sequenced: PBMCs. The rearranged segments are TRBV10-3 and TRBJ2-1; TRBD2 agrees with 9 junctional bases. Read as DNA, the sequence is TGTGCCATCAGTGAGCTAATAGCGGGAGTTGTCTCCTACAATGAGCAGTTCTTC. Its coded protein is CAISELIAGVVSYNEQFF.